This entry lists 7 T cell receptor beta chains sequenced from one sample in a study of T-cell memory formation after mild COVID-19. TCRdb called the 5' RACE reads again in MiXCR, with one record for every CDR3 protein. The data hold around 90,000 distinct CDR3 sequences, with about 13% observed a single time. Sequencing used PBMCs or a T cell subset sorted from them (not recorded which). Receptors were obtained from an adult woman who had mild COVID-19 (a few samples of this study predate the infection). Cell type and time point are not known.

The CDR3 nucleotides read TGTGCCAGCAGTGAACGAGCGGGGGGGAACACCGGGGAGCTGTTTTTT. It encodes CASSERAGGNTGELFF. The chain joins TRBV25-1 to TRBJ2-2, with 9 bases fitting TRBD2. The V segment lost 2 bases and the J segment 1 base; nucleotides outside the gene matches: 2. From germline, CDR1 is MGHDK and CDR2 SYGVNS. The CDR3 spans 16 residues.

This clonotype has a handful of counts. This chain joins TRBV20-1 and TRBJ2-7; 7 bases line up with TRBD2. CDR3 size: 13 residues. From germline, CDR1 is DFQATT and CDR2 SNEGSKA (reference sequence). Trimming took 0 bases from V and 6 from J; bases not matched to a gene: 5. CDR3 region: CSARDGTTAEQYF. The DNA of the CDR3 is TGCAGTGCTAGAGATGGGACTACCGCCGAGCAGTACTTC.

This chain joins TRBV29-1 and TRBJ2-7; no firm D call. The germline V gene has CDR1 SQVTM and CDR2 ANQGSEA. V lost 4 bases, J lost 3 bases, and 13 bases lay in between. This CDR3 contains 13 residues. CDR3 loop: CSVVAGTGYEQYF. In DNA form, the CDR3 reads TGCAGCGTTGTGGCAGGCACCGGCTACGAGCAGTACTTC.

CDR3 in amino acids: CATLAGGGGSYNEQFF. The CDR3 DNA sequence: TGTGCCACCCTCGCAGGGGGCGGGGGGTCTTACAATGAGCAGTTCTTC. This chain joins TRBV7-9 and TRBJ2-1, with D perhaps given as TRBD1 or TRBD2 (8 bases each). The germline CDR1 and CDR2 sequences are SEHNR and FQNEAQ (reference sequence). This CDR3 has 16 residues. V was pared by 10 bases and J by 4 bases, with 23 bases between.

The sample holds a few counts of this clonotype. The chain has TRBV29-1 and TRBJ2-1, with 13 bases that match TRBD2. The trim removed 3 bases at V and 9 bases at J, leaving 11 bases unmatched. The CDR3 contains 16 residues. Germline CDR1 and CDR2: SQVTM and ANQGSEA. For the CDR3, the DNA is TGCAGCGTTGAGTTGCGGGGACTAGCGGGACTAGGTGAGCAGTTCTTC. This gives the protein CSVELRGLAGLGEQFF.

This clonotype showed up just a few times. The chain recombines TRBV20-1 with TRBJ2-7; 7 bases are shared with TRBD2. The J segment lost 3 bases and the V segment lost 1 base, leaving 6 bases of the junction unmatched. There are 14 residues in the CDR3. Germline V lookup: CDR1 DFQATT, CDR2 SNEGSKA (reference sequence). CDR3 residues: CSARAIGGGYEQYF. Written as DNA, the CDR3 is TGCAGTGCTAGAGCCATTGGCGGGGGCTACGAGCAGTACTTC.

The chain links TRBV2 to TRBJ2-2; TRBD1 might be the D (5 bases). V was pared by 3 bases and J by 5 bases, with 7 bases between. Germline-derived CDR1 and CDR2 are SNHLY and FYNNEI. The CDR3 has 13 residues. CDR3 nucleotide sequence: TGTGCCAGCAGTGACGCAGGGACCGGGGAGCTGTTTTTT. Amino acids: CASSDAGTGELFF.